The 5 T cell receptor beta chains presented below share a single source sample, sequenced in a study of breast tumors, draining lymph nodes, adjacent tissues. The lymph nodes were axillary draining lymph nodes from breast cancer patients. One entry per CDR3 protein, called by TCRdb with MiXCR from the multiplex PCR reads. The profile shows about 130,000 distinct CDR3 sequences, roughly 20% of them singletons. Material for sequencing was axillary lymph node tissue. Source of these receptors: a female donor with breast cancer. Some clones in this sample may be carry-over from other donors' samples.

This chain links TRBV4-2 with TRBJ1-2, with no clear D. This CDR3 region has 15 residues. Germline assignment: CDR1 LGHNA and CDR2 YNFKEQ. Trimming stripped 9 bases from V and 5 bases from J, with 22 bases between. CDR3 in DNA: TGTGCCAGTAAACCCCCAGGAGAACTAATATATGGCTACACCTTC. Its protein product is CASKPPGELIYGYTF.

There are many counts of this clonotype. J is TRBJ2-7 and V is TRBV10-3; tentatively, D is TRBD1 or TRBD2 (5 bases each). The CDR3 has 14 amino acids. The V end lost 6 bases, the J end lost 0 bases, and 12 bases lay between the germline ends. Germline CDR1 is ENHRY and CDR2 is SYGVKD. The CDR3 DNA follows: TGTGCCATCAGCCGGGACCGTAGCTCCTACGAGCAGTACTTC. It is translated as CAISRDRSSYEQYF.

This clonotype has at least ten counts. The V gene is TRBV20-1, the J gene TRBJ2-3; D remains unclear. This CDR3 is built from 15 residues. V was shortened by 2 bases and J by 2 bases, with 14 bases between the two germline ends. Germline values: CDR1 DFQATT, CDR2 SNEGSKA (reference sequence). CDR3 amino acids: CSARTLRAPTDTQYF. Here the CDR3 DNA reads TGCAGTGCTAGAACTCTTCGGGCACCCACAGATACGCAGTATTTT.

This clonotype was counted many times. The chain couples TRBV24-1 to TRBJ2-1; the match to TRBD2 covers 8 bases. Germline V gene data show CDR1 as KGHDR and CDR2 as SFDVKD. Unmatched junction bases numbered 9, after V lost 7 bases and J lost 5 bases. CDR3 length equals 15 residues. The CDR3 DNA sequence: TGTGCCACCAGCTCCGGGAGGGCCCTTGACAATGAGCAGTTCTTC. Translating gives CATSSGRALDNEQFF.

Many counts were recorded for this clonotype. The chain is built from TRBV7-8 and TRBJ1-2; D is perhaps TRBD1 (5 bases). Per the germline V gene, CDR1 is SGHVS and CDR2 is FQNEAQ. The CDR3 has 14 residues. Deletions cut 5 bases from V and 4 bases from J, with 14 bases between. The CDR3: CASSRSGLGYGYTF. CDR3 nucleotides: TGTGCCAGCAGCCGATCAGGGCTGGGCTATGGCTACACCTTC.